Described below is a single T cell receptor beta chain sequence and its context. Its matching antigen is unknown. This specimen comes from a study of cytomegalovirus exposure and HLA in healthy donors. Study results and caveats: Sequencing had likely introduced a cluster of highly shared sequence variants as an artifact.

The CDR3 covers 13 residues. The ends were cut back, 1 base at V and 5 bases at J, with 9 bases in the middle. Germline assignment: CDR1 MNHNY and CDR2 SVGAGI (reference sequence). PCR primers comprised 60 Vbeta and 13 Jbeta primers. Profiling relied on immunoSEQ multiplex PCR, and the TCRdb table lists in-frame clones only, not all of them. The sample lists about 140,000 clones, 65% to 80% occurring once. Sequencing was carried out using PBMCs. The source is a woman between 40 and 50 years old in good health and CMV-seronegative. The chain couples TRBV6-6 to TRBJ2-7; D unresolved. The CDR3 nucleotides read TGTGCCAGCAGTTACTACGCGGAAGACGAGCAGTACTTC. It specifies CASSYYAEDEQYF.